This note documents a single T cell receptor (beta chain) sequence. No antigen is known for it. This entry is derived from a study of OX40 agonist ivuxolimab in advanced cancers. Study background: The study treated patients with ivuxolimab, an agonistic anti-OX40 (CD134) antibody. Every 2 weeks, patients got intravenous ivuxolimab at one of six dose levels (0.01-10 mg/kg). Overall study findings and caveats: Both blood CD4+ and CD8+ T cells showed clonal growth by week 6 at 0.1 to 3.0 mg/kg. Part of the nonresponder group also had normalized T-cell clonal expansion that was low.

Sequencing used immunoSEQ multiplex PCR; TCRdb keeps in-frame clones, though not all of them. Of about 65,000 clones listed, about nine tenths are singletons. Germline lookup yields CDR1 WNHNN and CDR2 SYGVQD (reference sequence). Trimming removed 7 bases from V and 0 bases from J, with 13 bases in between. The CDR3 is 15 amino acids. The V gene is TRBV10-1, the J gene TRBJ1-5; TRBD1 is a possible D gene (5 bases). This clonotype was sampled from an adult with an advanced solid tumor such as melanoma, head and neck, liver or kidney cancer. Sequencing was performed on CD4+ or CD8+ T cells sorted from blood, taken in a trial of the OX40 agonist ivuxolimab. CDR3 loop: CASNRDFSSNQPQHF. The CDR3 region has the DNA TGCGCCAGCAACCGGGACTTTAGTAGCAATCAGCCCCAGCATTTT.